The present T cell receptor beta chain was sequenced within a study of OX40 agonist ivuxolimab in advanced cancers. Study-level background: The costimulatory receptor OX40 (CD134) was targeted by ivuxolimab, a fully human IgG2 agonistic monoclonal antibody. Intravenous ivuxolimab was administered to patients every 2 weeks at six dose levels: 0.01, 0.1, 0.3, 1.5, 3 and 10 mg/kg. Among the roughly 52 dose-escalation patients, roughly 20 had hepatocellular carcinoma, roughly 15 melanoma, 9 renal cell carcinoma and 9 head and neck cancer. In the dose-escalation cohort, 82.7% of patients were male, and the mean age was around 60 years, with a range of roughly 20 to 80. Prior anti-PD-1, anti-PD-L1 or anti-CTLA-4 therapy was permitted, and approximately 39% of dose-escalation patients had received checkpoint inhibitors. Partial responses occurred in three dose-escalation patients: two with cutaneous melanoma and one with hepatocellular carcinoma. The purpose of peripheral TCRbeta sequencing was to test whether ivuxolimab changed TCR sequence diversity and led to clonal T-cell expansion. The paper describes the monotherapy dose-escalation part (N of about 57 patients) of the phase I trial of ivuxolimab. Overall study results and their limits: In the 0.1-3.0 mg/kg groups, partial responders had among the lowest normalized peripheral clonal expansion, particularly in CD8+ T cells. The antigen specificity of the peripheral T cells that underwent clonal expansion was not determined. Clonal expansion of both CD4+ and CD8+ blood T cells was observed from baseline to week 6 at doses 0.1 to 3.0 mg/kg. Low levels of normalized T-cell clonal expansion were also seen in some nonresponding patients. After ivuxolimab, more expanded clones were found on average in CD8+ T cells than in CD4+ T cells.

The trial excluded patients who had a history of autoimmune disease or were on systemic immunosuppression. Peripheral blood for TCR sequencing was drawn from every dose cohort at baseline, at cycle 4 day 1 and at cycle 7 day 1. The samples were taken from a phase I, first-in-human, multicenter, open-label dose-escalation trial of ivuxolimab. Adults with locally advanced or metastatic melanoma, renal cell, hepatocellular, or head and neck squamous cell carcinoma were enrolled in the trial. CD4+ and CD8+ T cells were sorted separately from peripheral blood before TCR sequencing. The CDR3 goes from the cysteine to the phenylalanine over 14 residues. Here the CDR3 DNA is all that survives: 42 bases in frame from base 1. Trimming removed 2 bases from V and 6 bases from J, leaving 14 bases between the germline ends. CDR1 and CDR2 were assigned from the germline V gene as ENHRY and SYGVKD. Notes on this clone: The antigen it recognizes is unknown. Base qualities were left out, and no much larger clone turns up one base away.

To sequence the TCRbeta CDR3 region, genomic DNA was isolated from the sorted cells. TCRbeta CDR3 regions were sequenced using the immunoSEQ Assay. The table was pulled from immuneACCESS by TCRdb, which kept in-frame rearrangements only. Such tables lose some clones; where checked, under half of the loss comes from unresolved V genes, and the rest has no known cause. This sample holds tens of thousands of clones; approximately 91% were observed only once. The ten largest account for 18% of the sample. This sequence uses TRBV10-3 and TRBJ2-7; no D gene can be assigned with confidence. The sample in question was CD4+ or CD8+ T cells sorted from blood, obtained in a trial of the OX40 agonist ivuxolimab. The receptor comes from an adult with an advanced solid tumor such as melanoma, head and neck, liver or kidney cancer. The CDR3 region reads CAISERSPYAEQYF. The bases are TGTGCCATCAGTGAGCGTTCCCCCTACGCCGAGCAGTACTTC.